The clone carrying this T cell receptor beta chain was counted many times. Its antigen is unidentified. These data belong to a study of identical twins. Study-wide results and limits: Sequences that were out-of-frame, alpha and twin-shared displayed an excess of low generation probability. Fewer insertions were carried by abundant cord blood beta clonotypes, but none was seen in memory repertoires. Twins' surplus sharing was weaker for beta out-of-frame sequences.

TCRdb re-called the 5' RACE reads with MiXCR, one entry per CDR3 protein. The sample carries around 450,000 distinct CDR3 sequences, around 14% recorded once. This CDR3 region has 15 residues. In germline, CDR1 is ENHRY, CDR2 SYGVKD. V was shortened by 0 bases and J by 7 bases, with 13 bases between the two germline ends. The same data also went into a second study, on yellow fever vaccine responses in identical twins.

The receptor was derived from a woman between 18 and 29 years old in good health. Sequenced input: CD4+ T cells sorted from blood. The rearrangement joins TRBV10-3 to TRBJ1-5; D is unclear. CDR3 sequence reads: CAISESAGREQPQHF. CDR3 bases: TGTGCCATCAGTGAGTCGGCGGGTCGAGAACAGCCCCAGCATTTT.